This T cell receptor beta chain emerged from a study of spatial heterogeneity in lung cancer. Study information: Beta-chain sequences consistently outnumbered alpha-chain sequences in detection.

This clonotype was counted many times. Its antigen remains unidentified. Time point denoted: sample taken at primary tumor resection. Frozen PBMC, nontumor lung or tumor provided whole RNA, which was sequenced unsorted. One entry per CDR3 protein results from TCRdb running MiXCR on the 5' RACE reads. The profile covers approximately 94,000 distinct CDR3 sequences, with approximately 4.7% appearing a single time and approximately 21% taken by the ten largest. Findings of the study overall: Tumor mutation counts were tracked by expanded intratumoral alpha and beta TCR counts.

The germline gives CDR1 SEHNR, CDR2 FQNEAQ (reference sequence). The V end lost 1 base, the J end lost 2 bases, and 12 bases lay between the germline ends. The CDR3 has 15 amino acids. The input for sequencing was lung tumor tissue, taken at surgery. V and J are TRBV7-9 and TRBJ2-7, with D perhaps TRBD2 (6 bases). The sequence was collected from a male donor with early-stage non-small cell lung cancer. Here the CDR3 DNA reads TGTGCCAGCAGCTTAGTGACGGGAGACCCCTACGAGCAGTACTTC. This encodes CASSLVTGDPYEQYF. Based on the CDR3 plus reference TRBV7-9 and TRBJ2-7, the full variable domain is DTGVSQNPRHKITKRGQNVTFRCDPISEHNRLYWYRQTLGQGPEFLTYFQNEAQLEKSRLLSDRFSAERPKGSFSTLEIQRTEQGDSAMYLCASSLVTGDPYEQYFGPGTRLTVT.